Following are 7 T cell receptor beta chains from one sample sequenced in a study of vaccination effects on CD4 cells after COVID-19. TCRdb's table, derived via immunoSEQ multiplex PCR, lists solely in-frame clones and lacks some. The profile shows 47,000 or so clones, under 80% of them singletons. Cultured cells yielded isolated CD4+ T cells after nine to ten days. Either the mRNA-1273 or the BNT162b2 vaccine was given to participants as two doses. The antigens of these receptors remain unknown. Source: CD4+ T cells from PBMCs cultured without peptide, taken after COVID-19 vaccination. The receptor set was obtained from a human donor who received a COVID-19 vaccine.

This clone was seen only a few times. This chain connects TRBV5-1 to TRBJ1-6; D perhaps matches TRBD1 (5 bases). The CDR3 is made up of 15 amino acids. V gave up 4 bases and J gave up 6 bases, with 14 bases separating them. Germline assignment: CDR1 SGHRS and CDR2 YFSETQ. CDR3 DNA: TGCGCCAGCAGCGGAACAGGTGGCCTTAATTCACCCCTCCACTTT. As protein: CASSGTGGLNSPLHF.

V is TRBV30 and J is TRBJ1-5, with unresolved D. This CDR3 is 13 amino acids long. The ends were cut back, 1 base at V and 7 bases at J, with 11 bases in the middle. The germline gives CDR1 GTSNPN, CDR2 SVGIG (reference sequence). Written as DNA, the CDR3 is TGTGCCTGGAGTGCCTCAGAGCGACAGCCCCAGCATTTT. This gives the protein CAWSASERQPQHF.

This rearrangement joins TRBV24-1 to TRBJ2-1; 12 nucleotides match TRBD1. This CDR3 contains 21 residues. V shed 8 bases, J shed 5 bases, and the junction held 24 bases outside the gene matches. CDR1 and CDR2 (germline): KGHDR, SFDVKD. The CDR3 coding sequence is TGTGCCACCATCGGAATTAACCGGGACAGGGGGCGAATAAGCGTGGACAATGAGCAGTTCTTC. Protein product: CATIGINRDRGRISVDNEQFF.

The gene calls are TRBV29-1 and TRBJ2-3; no definite D call. The CDR3 loop spans 12 amino acids. V was cut by 6 bases and J by 2 bases, with 9 bases left in between. CDR1 and CDR2 from the germline V gene are SQVTM and ANQGSEA. CDR3 bases: TGCAGCGTGATTAAGTCCACAGATACGCAGTATTTT. Its protein product is CSVIKSTDTQYF.

This chain joins TRBV2 and TRBJ1-1; perhaps TRBD1 as D (6 bases). V lost 7 bases, J lost 4 bases, and 13 bases lay in between. CDR3 length equals 13 residues. From germline, CDR1 is SNHLY and CDR2 FYNNEI. CDR3: CASIRQGRTEAFF. The CDR3 DNA reads TGTGCCAGCATTCGGCAGGGGCGCACTGAAGCTTTCTTT.

This clone has only a few counts. V gene TRBV10-3 combines with J gene TRBJ2-2; 8 nucleotides line up with TRBD1. The CDR3 has 16 amino acids. Germline V lookup: CDR1 ENHRY, CDR2 SYGVKD. V trimming: 0 bases; J trimming: 2 bases; junction bases outside the gene matches: 2. CDR3 amino acids: CAISESGQDNTGELFF. CDR3 nucleotide sequence: TGTGCCATCAGTGAGTCGGGACAGGATAACACCGGGGAGCTGTTTTTT.

The gene calls are TRBV5-5 and TRBJ1-2; D is possibly TRBD1 (6 bases). This CDR3 comprises 14 residues. The germline CDR1 and CDR2 sequences are SGHKS and YYEKEE (reference sequence). V was clipped by 4 bases and J by 4 bases, with 14 bases between them. The CDR3, as DNA: TGTGCCAGCAGCACCCGACAGGTTTTCTATGGCTACACCTTC. The encoded protein is CASSTRQVFYGYTF.